These 23 T cell receptor beta chains were all obtained from the same sample, sequenced in a study of cytomegalovirus exposure and HLA in healthy donors. The PCR used 60 Vbeta and 13 Jbeta primers. Sequenced by immunoSEQ multiplex PCR; TCRdb stores in-frame clones only, minus some. The data hold about 140,000 clones, with roughly 65% observed a single time. The sequencing sample was made of PBMCs. The receptors were sampled from a woman aged 25 to 39 in good health and CMV-seronegative.

The chain has TRBV5-1 and TRBJ2-7; 8 bases agree with TRBD2. Germline CDR1 and CDR2: SGHRS and YFSETQ. This CDR3 spans 15 amino acids. The V and J ends lost 3 bases and 4 bases, in that order; junction bases with no gene match: 9. The CDR3 region is CASSCSRGAHYEQYV. The CDR3 nucleotides are TGCGCCAGCAGCTGCTCGCGGGGGGCGCATTACGAGCAGTACGTC.

CDR3 DNA sequence: TGTGCCAGCAGCTTGGTTCGGACAGCGGAGACCCAGTACTTC. Translation: CASSLVRTAETQYF. The V call is TRBV5-5, the J call TRBJ2-5; perhaps TRBD1 as D (6 bases). Germline CDR1 reads SGHKS; CDR2 reads YYEKEE (reference sequence). Deletions cut 0 bases from V and 5 bases from J, with 11 bases between. The CDR3 consists of 14 residues.

The genes are TRBV2 and TRBJ2-4; no clear D gene. Germline CDR1 SNHLY, CDR2 FYNNEI. V shed 5 bases and J shed 4 bases, with 6 bases lying between them. The CDR3 loop spans 12 amino acids. CDR3 protein: CASSIEKNIQYF. Written as DNA, the CDR3 is TGTGCCAGCAGTATAGAAAAAAACATTCAGTACTTC.

The table lists this clone with a few counts. This chain connects TRBV11-2 to TRBJ1-2, with D perhaps matching TRBD1 (5 bases). Germline values: CDR1 SGHAT, CDR2 FQNNGV. CDR3 size: 14 residues. Trimming removed 0 bases from V and 5 bases from J, with 10 bases in between. CDR3 nucleotides: TGTGCCAGCAGCTTAGACAGGGCATTTTATGGCTACACCTTC. This sequence encodes CASSLDRAFYGYTF.

This chain uses TRBV19 with TRBJ1-5, with a tentative D call TRBD1 (5 bases). The CDR3 is 13 amino acids. V gave up 7 bases and J gave up 7 bases, with 14 bases separating them. The germline V gene encodes CDR1 LNHDA and CDR2 SQIVND (reference sequence). Written as DNA, the CDR3 is TGTGCCAGTACCCCTACCAGGGAACAGCCCCAGCATTTT. Translation: CASTPTREQPQHF.

The chain employs TRBV15 and TRBJ1-4; a weak D match, TRBD1 (6 bases). The germline gives CDR1 LNHNV, CDR2 YYDKDF (reference sequence). V lost 3 bases to trimming and J lost 2 bases, with 16 bases between them. The CDR3 spans 17 residues. The CDR3, as DNA: TGTGCCACCAGCAGTCGTCAGGGACATGGTACTAATGAAAAACTGTTTTTT. It encodes CATSSRQGHGTNEKLFF.

This clone has more than one count but fewer than ten. The V call is TRBV18, the J call TRBJ1-5, with 7 bases identical to TRBD1. Per germline, CDR1 KGHSH and CDR2 LQKENI. The CDR3 has 14 residues. The trim removed 4 bases at V and 2 bases at J, leaving 2 bases unmatched. The CDR3: CASSLGQGNQPQHF. The DNA for the CDR3 is TGTGCCAGCTCACTAGGACAGGGCAATCAGCCCCAGCATTTT.

This sequence joins TRBV2 and TRBJ1-4, with TRBD1 identical over 7 bases. After removal of 6 bases from V and 4 bases from J, the junction contained 8 bases not matched to a gene. The CDR3 length is 15 residues. Germline assignment: CDR1 SNHLY and CDR2 FYNNEI. DNA of the CDR3: TGTGCCAGCAGCATCACGGGACAGAGTAATGAAAAACTGTTTTTT. Its translation is CASSITGQSNEKLFF. Variable domain in full (rest from reference TRBV2 and TRBJ1-4): EPEVTQTPSHQVTQMGQEVILRCVPISNHLYFYWYRQILGQKVEFLVSFYNNEISEKSEIFDDQFSVERPDGSNFTLKIRSTKLEDSAMYFCASSITGQSNEKLFFGSGTQLSVL.

This clone occurred once. The chain links TRBV5-5 to TRBJ2-7, with a tentative D call TRBD1 (6 bases). This CDR3 spans 17 amino acids. The germline V gene has CDR1 SGHKS and CDR2 YYEKEE (reference sequence). V was pared by 0 bases and J by 3 bases, with 19 bases between. DNA of the CDR3: TGTGCCAGCAGCTTGGCCGGTTTAACAGGGAGCGTCTACGAGCAGTACGTC. This sequence encodes CASSLAGLTGSVYEQYV.

The table lists this clone with a few counts. The chain employs TRBV7-9 and TRBJ1-1, with D possibly being TRBD1 (5 bases). CDR1 is SEHNR and CDR2 is FQNEAQ in the germline V gene (reference sequence). The CDR3 loop spans 12 amino acids. The ends were cut back, 2 bases at V and 8 bases at J, with 9 bases in the middle. For the CDR3, the DNA is TGTGCCAGCAGCTTACAGGGTATAGAAGCTTTCTTT. Its translation: CASSLQGIEAFF.

The J gene is TRBJ1-2, the V gene TRBV2, with D hard to call. Germline V gives CDR1 SNHLY, CDR2 FYNNEI. With 4 bases removed from V and 2 bases from J, the gap between germline ends came to 8 bases. The CDR3 contains 13 residues. CDR3 sequence: CASSGAPNYGYTF. The CDR3, as DNA: TGTGCCAGCAGTGGTGCGCCGAACTATGGCTACACCTTC.

The chain couples TRBV19 to TRBJ1-5, with 7 bases matching TRBD1. The CDR3 runs to 15 residues. CDR1 LNHDA and CDR2 SQIVND come from the germline V gene (reference sequence). V was clipped by 3 bases and J by 1 base; unmatched bases: 3. CDR3 amino acids: CASSIRQGSNQPQHF. In DNA, the CDR3 is TGTGCCAGTAGTATCCGACAGGGAAGCAATCAGCCCCAGCATTTT.

The V and J genes are TRBV28 and TRBJ2-7; D not resolved. Trimming took off 7 bases at V and 3 bases at J, with 16 bases between the two ends. Germline lookup yields CDR1 MDHEN and CDR2 SYDVKM. The CDR3 contains 14 residues. CDR3 sequence: CASNRQGSNYEQYF. The CDR3 bases are TGTGCCAGCAATAGACAAGGTAGTAACTACGAGCAGTACTTC.

The rearrangement joins TRBV10-3 to TRBJ2-5; 11 bases agree with TRBD1. The V segment lost 3 bases and the J segment 5 bases; nucleotides outside the gene matches: 5. The CDR3 sequence is 15 residues long. Germline V gives CDR1 ENHRY, CDR2 SYGVKD. The CDR3 DNA is TGTGCCATCAGTGAAAGGACAGGGGGCAGTGAGACCCAGTACTTC. Amino acids: CAISERTGGSETQYF.

The chain couples TRBV28 to TRBJ2-7, with 9 bases that match TRBD1. Germline lookup yields CDR1 MDHEN and CDR2 SYDVKM. The CDR3 runs to 15 residues. The J segment lost 2 bases and the V segment lost 4 bases, leaving 6 bases of the junction unmatched. This chain's CDR3 is CASSSPRDRAYEQYV. CDR3 DNA: TGTGCCAGCAGTTCCCCCCGGGACAGGGCCTACGAGCAGTACGTC.

The CDR3 DNA reads TGTGCCAGCAGCTTTGACTCCTCCTACAATGAGCAGTTCTTC. Translated, it gives CASSFDSSYNEQFF. The J gene is TRBJ2-1, the V gene TRBV7-3; D is unclear. Trimming removed 3 bases at V and 0 bases at J, with 6 bases between. CDR3 length: 14 amino acids. Germline-derived CDR1 and CDR2 are SGHTA and FQGTGA.

The rearrangement uses TRBV18 and TRBJ2-7, with TRBD2 matching over 13 bases. The CDR3 spans 17 residues. Per germline, CDR1 KGHSH and CDR2 LQKENI. Trimming cost V 2 bases and J 7 bases; bases outside gene matches: 11. CDR3 DNA sequence: TGTGCCAGCTCACCAATAGACGGGACTAGCGGGGCCTCTGAGCAGTACTTC. Amino acids: CASSPIDGTSGASEQYF.

The chain is built from TRBV2 and TRBJ1-1; weak D call: TRBD1 (5 bases). Germline-derived CDR1 and CDR2 are SNHLY and FYNNEI. This CDR3 region has 12 residues. The V end lost 8 bases, the J end lost 5 bases, and 12 bases lay between the germline ends. The CDR3 DNA is TGTGCCAGCCGCCCAGGGTCAACTGAAGCTTTCTTT. It translates to CASRPGSTEAFF. The full variable domain, its missing parts supplied by reference TRBV2 and TRBJ1-1, is EPEVTQTPSHQVTQMGQEVILRCVPISNHLYFYWYRQILGQKVEFLVSFYNNEISEKSEIFDDQFSVERPDGSNFTLKIRSTKLEDSAMYFCASRPGSTEAFFGQGTRLTVV.

This clone appeared a single time. The V gene is TRBV19, the J gene TRBJ2-7; TRBD1 matches at 9 bases. This CDR3 is built from 14 residues. The ends lost 6 bases at V and 6 bases at J; junction bases unmatched: 9. Looked up from germline, CDR1 is LNHDA and CDR2 is SQIVND (reference sequence). The CDR3 region is CASRASDRGGEQYV. CDR3 DNA sequence: TGTGCCAGTAGAGCCTCCGACAGGGGGGGCGAGCAGTACGTC.

The CDR3 region is CASSGGQGNSYEQYF. The CDR3 bases are TGTGCCAGCAGTGGAGGACAGGGCAACTCCTACGAGCAGTACTTC. This chain links TRBV2 with TRBJ2-7, with 8 nucleotides matching TRBD1. The CDR3 consists of 15 residues. V lost 4 bases and J lost 0; bases outside the gene matches: 5. CDR1 and CDR2 from the germline V gene are SNHLY and FYNNEI.

This clone was picked up a small number of times. This chain uses TRBV25-1 with TRBJ1-6; weak D call: TRBD1 (5 bases). Germline V gives CDR1 MGHDK, CDR2 SYGVNS. V gave up 1 base and J gave up 9 bases, with 7 bases separating them. The CDR3 spans 13 residues. CDR3 bases: TGTGCCAGCAGTGAATTCGGGGGTTCACCCCTCCACTTT. Its translation is CASSEFGGSPLHF.

Here the CDR3 DNA reads TGTGCCACCTCCGACAGAAATAATGAAAAACTGTTTTTT. Protein: CATSDRNNEKLFF. This chain uses TRBV10-3 with TRBJ1-4, with a possible D match to TRBD1 (5 bases). V gave up 10 bases and J gave up 4 bases, with 13 bases separating them. CDR1 and CDR2 from the germline V gene are ENHRY and SYGVKD. CDR3 length: 13 amino acids.

The J gene is TRBJ2-3, the V gene TRBV18, with TRBD2 matching over 12 bases. There are 17 residues in the CDR3. CDR1 is KGHSH, CDR2 LQKENI, per germline. V dropped 2 bases and J dropped 0; count of bases not matched to a gene: 3. Written as DNA, the CDR3 is TGTGCCAGCTCACCATTAGGACTAGCGGGGAGCACAGATACGCAGTATTTT. Amino acid sequence: CASSPLGLAGSTDTQYF.